This T cell receptor (beta chain) originates from a study of cytomegalovirus exposure and HLA in healthy donors. Study findings and constraints: A missense DCLRE1C variant was associated with V- and J-gene trimming of TCR beta chains in a later analysis, and an independent cohort replicated the association.

Trimming removed 6 bases from V and 5 bases from J, with 20 bases in between. The CDR3 sequence is 16 residues long. Germline V CDR1 and CDR2: MNHEY, SMNVEV (reference sequence). Researchers ran the PCR with 60 Vbeta and 13 Jbeta primers. Data came from immunoSEQ multiplex PCR; TCRdb stores just in-frame clones and leaves some out. The sample contains approximately 150,000 clones, approximately 82% of which appear only once. As for this clone: What it recognizes is unknown.

Input material: PBMCs. The chain has TRBV27 and TRBJ1-5; the D gene is possibly TRBD1 (5 bases). This receptor was taken from a man aged 18 to 30 in good health and CMV-seropositive. The CDR3 DNA follows: TGTGCCAGCAGCCCCACCCTGGGGGGGGGAGATCAGCCCCAGCATTTT. It translates to CASSPTLGGGDQPQHF.